This T cell receptor beta chain originates from a study of CD8 T cells in ankylosing spondylitis (TCRdb year 2017). Notes on the research overall: To find TCR variants linked to disease, the study profiled T cell receptor beta repertoires in ankylosing spondylitis patients and healthy donors. Peripheral blood samples were taken, and synovial fluid was additionally collected from ankylosing spondylitis patients. The whole study cohort included 108 healthy donors and 25 ankylosing spondylitis patients.

The sample holds a few counts of this clonotype. It lacks a known antigen. Base qualities are missing; no much larger clone stands one base away. Summary of the overall study and its limitations: A TCR beta motif of roughly 8 highly homologous amino acid variants appeared characteristic of blood from ankylosing spondylitis patients. Some of the motif variants had been reported before in the synovial fluid and blood of reactive arthritis patients, a finding that suggests common disease-initiation mechanisms. In peripheral blood, the disease-linked clones were found at relatively low frequencies and had a CD8+ phenotype. The disease-linked clones were reported as significantly enriched in matched synovial fluid samples from ankylosing spondylitis patients.

TCRdb names Illumina HiSeq 2500 as the instrument used. Quantitative 5'-RACE with molecular barcodes was used to prepare TCR beta libraries. In the authors' own workflow: Disease-linked TCR variants were identified with a new computational method built on a probabilistic model of VDJ rearrangement. In TCRdb, the public reads were trimmed at Q25 with fastp and aligned with MiXCR, with productive beta chains retained. For every CDR3 protein sequence, its rows merge into one entry that carries the most common genes and DNA. These V and J calls are TCRdb output, not the study's own analysis. Counted in this sample were approximately 400,000 distinct CDR3 sequences; roughly a quarter of them appeared once. In total, the top ten clones hold about 0.89% of the sample. Material: blood, either unsorted or a sorted T cell fraction (not recorded which). The TCR comes from a male donor with ankylosing spondylitis.

CDR3 sequence: CASSLIAGVEETQYF. The DNA reads TGTGCCAGCAGTCTTATAGCGGGAGTTGAGGAGACCCAGTACTTC. This chain joins TRBV12-3 or TRBV12-4 to TRBJ2-5; 9 central bases correspond to TRBD2. V lost 5 bases and J lost 5 bases, and the count of bases not matched to a germline gene is 9. The CDR3 spans 15 residues, from the cysteine through the phenylalanine. The sequence is cut down to CDR3 DNA, 45 bases in frame from base 1.